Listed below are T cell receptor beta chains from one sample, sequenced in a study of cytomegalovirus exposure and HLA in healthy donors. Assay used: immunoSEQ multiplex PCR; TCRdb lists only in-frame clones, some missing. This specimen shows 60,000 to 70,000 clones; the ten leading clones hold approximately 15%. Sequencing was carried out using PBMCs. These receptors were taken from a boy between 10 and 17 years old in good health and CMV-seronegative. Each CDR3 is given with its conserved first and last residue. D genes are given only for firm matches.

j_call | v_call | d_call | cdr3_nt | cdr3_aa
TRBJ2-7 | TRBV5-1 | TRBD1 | TGCGCCAGCAGCCCCAGGACAGGGAACTACGAGCAGTACTTC | CASSPRTGNYEQYF
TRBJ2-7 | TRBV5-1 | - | TGCGCCAGCAGCCTATTAGAAGCCGGGGGCTCCTACGAGCAGTACTTC | CASSLLEAGGSYEQYF
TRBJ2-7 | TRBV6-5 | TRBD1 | TGTGCCAGCAGTTACTCGACAGGGGGGTCTGAGCAGTACTTC | CASSYSTGGSEQYF
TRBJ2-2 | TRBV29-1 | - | TGCAGCGTTGAAGATCAGGCGGGGTCGGTAGGGGTCGGCGGGGAGCTGTTTTTT | CSVEDQAGSVGVGGELFF
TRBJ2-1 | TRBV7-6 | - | TGTGCCAGCAGCTCAGAATCCTACAATGAGCAGTTCTTC | CASSSESYNEQFF
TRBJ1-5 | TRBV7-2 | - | TGTGCCAGCAGCCTCAGCGGGACAAACAATCAGCCCCAGCATTTT | CASSLSGTNNQPQHF
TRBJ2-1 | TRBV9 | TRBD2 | TGTGCCAGCAGCGCCGGGACTAGCGGGTTCCAATTCTTC | CASSAGTSGFQFF
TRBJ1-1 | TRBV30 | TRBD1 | TGTGCCTGGAGCCTACGCGCAGAAAGGGACAGGGGATGGGCTTTCTTT | CAWSLRAERDRGWAFF
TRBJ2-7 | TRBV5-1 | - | TGCGCCAGCAGCTTGGGCGGCCCCTTCTCTTACGAGCAGTACTTC | CASSLGGPFSYEQYF
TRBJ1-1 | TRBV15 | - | TGTGCCACCAGCAGAGGGGGAGGGAACACTGAAGCTTTCTTT | CATSRGGGNTEAFF
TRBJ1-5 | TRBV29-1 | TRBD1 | TGCAGCGTTCTGGGACAGGGGGGCCCCCAGCATTTT | CSVLGQGGPQHF
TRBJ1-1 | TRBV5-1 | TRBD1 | TGCGCCAGCAGCGGGCGGGACAGGAACACTGAAGCTTTCTTT | CASSGRDRNTEAFF
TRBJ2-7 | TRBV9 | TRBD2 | TGTGCCAGCAGCCCCCGGGATAGCGGGTCCTCACACGAGCAGTACTTC | CASSPRDSGSSHEQYF
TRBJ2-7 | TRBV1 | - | TGCACCAGCAGCCAAGGAGACGCGGCCCACGAGCAGTACTTC | CTSSQGDAAHEQYF
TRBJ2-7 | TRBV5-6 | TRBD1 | TGTGCCAGCAGCCGGGACAGGCTTGGCGAGCAGTACTTC | CASSRDRLGEQYF
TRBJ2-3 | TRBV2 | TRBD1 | TGTGCCAGCAGATACTCGACAGGGCCTCAGTATTTT | CASRYSTGPQYF
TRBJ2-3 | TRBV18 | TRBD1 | TGTGCCAGCTCAAGAGACAGGGAGGATACGCAGTATTTT | CASSRDREDTQYF
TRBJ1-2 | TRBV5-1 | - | TGCGCCAGCAGCTTCAGTGGAACAGACTATGGCTACACCTTC | CASSFSGTDYGYTF
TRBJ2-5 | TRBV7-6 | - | TGTGCCAGCAGCGTAACAGTCCAAGAGACCCAGTACTTC | CASSVTVQETQYF
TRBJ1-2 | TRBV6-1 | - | TGTGCCAGCAGTGCACAACCCTCCCGTGTAGCCCACTATGGCTACACCTTC | CASSAQPSRVAHYGYTF